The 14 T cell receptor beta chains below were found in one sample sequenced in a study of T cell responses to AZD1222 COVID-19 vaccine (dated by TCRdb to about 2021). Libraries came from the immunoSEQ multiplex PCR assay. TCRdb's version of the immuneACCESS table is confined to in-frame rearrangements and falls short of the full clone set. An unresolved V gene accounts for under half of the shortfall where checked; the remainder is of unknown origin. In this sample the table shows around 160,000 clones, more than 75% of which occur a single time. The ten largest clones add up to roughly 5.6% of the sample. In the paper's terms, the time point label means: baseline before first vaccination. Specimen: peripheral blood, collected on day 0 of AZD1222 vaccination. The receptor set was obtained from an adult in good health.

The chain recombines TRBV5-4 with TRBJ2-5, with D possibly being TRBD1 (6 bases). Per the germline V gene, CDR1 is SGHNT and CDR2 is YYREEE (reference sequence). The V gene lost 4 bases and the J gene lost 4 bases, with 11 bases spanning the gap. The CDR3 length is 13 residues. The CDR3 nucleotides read TGTGCCAGCAGCCCGGACAGTACAGAGACCCAGTACTTC. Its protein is CASSPDSTETQYF.

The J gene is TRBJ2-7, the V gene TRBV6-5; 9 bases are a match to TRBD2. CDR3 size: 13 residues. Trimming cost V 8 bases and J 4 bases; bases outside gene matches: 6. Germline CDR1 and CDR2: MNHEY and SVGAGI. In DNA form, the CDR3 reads TGTGCCAGCGGAGCTAGCGGGACGTACGAGCAGTACTTC. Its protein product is CASGASGTYEQYF.

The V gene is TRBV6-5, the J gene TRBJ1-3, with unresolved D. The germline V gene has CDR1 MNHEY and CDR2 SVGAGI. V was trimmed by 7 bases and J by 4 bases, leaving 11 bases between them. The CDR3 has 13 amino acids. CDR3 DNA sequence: TGTGCCAGCAAGGAGGGATCAGGAAACACCATATATTTT. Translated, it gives CASKEGSGNTIYF.

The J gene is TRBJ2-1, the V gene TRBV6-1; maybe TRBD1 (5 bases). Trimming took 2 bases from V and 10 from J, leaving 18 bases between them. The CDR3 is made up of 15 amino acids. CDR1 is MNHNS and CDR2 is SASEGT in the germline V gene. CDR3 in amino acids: CASSERGGSSGEQFF. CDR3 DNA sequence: TGTGCCAGCAGTGAAAGGGGTGGATCTTCAGGAGAGCAGTTCTTC.

CDR3 region: CAISASGGSNTEAFF. The CDR3 coding sequence is TGTGCCATCAGTGCGTCCGGGGGCTCGAACACTGAAGCTTTCTTT. V is TRBV10-3 and J is TRBJ1-1; D might be TRBD1 (6 bases). From germline, CDR1 is ENHRY and CDR2 SYGVKD. The CDR3 has 15 residues. V lost 4 bases and J lost 1, with 13 bases in between.

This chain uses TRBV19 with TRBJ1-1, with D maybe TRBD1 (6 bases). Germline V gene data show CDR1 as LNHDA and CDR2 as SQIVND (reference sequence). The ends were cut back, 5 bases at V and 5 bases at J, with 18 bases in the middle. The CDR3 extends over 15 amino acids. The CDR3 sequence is CASSSYSGAVTEAFF. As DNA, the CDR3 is TGTGCCAGTAGTTCGTACTCAGGGGCTGTGACTGAAGCTTTCTTT.

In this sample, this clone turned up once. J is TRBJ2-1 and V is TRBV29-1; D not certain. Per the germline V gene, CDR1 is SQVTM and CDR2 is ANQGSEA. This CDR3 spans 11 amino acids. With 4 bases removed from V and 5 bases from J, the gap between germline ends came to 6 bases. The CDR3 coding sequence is TGCAGCGTTGTGGAGAACAATGAGCAGTTCTTC. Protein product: CSVVENNEQFF.

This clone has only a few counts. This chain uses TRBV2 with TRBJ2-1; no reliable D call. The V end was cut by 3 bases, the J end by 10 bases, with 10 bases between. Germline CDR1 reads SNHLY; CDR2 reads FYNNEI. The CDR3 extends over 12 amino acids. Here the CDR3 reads CASSEIGPEQFF. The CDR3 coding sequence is TGTGCCAGCAGTGAGATTGGGCCCGAGCAGTTCTTC. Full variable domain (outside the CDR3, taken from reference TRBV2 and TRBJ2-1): EPEVTQTPSHQVTQMGQEVILRCVPISNHLYFYWYRQILGQKVEFLVSFYNNEISEKSEIFDDQFSVERPDGSNFTLKIRSTKLEDSAMYFCASSEIGPEQFFGPGTRLTVL.

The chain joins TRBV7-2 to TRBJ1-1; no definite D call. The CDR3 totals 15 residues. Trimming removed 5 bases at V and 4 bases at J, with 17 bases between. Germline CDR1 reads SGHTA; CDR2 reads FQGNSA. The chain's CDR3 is CASSARTLGLTEAFF. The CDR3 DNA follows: TGTGCCAGCAGCGCCCGGACCCTGGGCCTCACTGAAGCTTTCTTT.

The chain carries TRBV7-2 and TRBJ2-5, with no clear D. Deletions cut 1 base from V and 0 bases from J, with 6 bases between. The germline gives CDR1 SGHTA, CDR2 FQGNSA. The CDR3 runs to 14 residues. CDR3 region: CASSLVRDQETQYF. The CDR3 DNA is TGTGCCAGCAGCTTAGTTAGAGACCAAGAGACCCAGTACTTC.

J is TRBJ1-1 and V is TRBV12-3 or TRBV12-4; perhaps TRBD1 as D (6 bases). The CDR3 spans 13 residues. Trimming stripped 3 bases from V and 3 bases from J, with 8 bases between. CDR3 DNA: TGTGCCAGCAGTTTTAACAGGGACACTGAAGCTTTCTTT. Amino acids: CASSFNRDTEAFF.

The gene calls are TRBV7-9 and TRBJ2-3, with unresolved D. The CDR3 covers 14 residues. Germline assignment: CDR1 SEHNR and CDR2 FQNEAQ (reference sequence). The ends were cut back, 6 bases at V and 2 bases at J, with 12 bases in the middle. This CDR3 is CASRRGGSTDTQYF. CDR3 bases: TGTGCCAGCAGAAGAGGCGGATCCACAGATACGCAGTATTTT.

This chain's CDR3 is CASSPRDTYEQYF. As DNA, the CDR3 is TGTGCCAGCAGTCCAAGGGACACCTACGAGCAGTACTTC. The J gene is TRBJ2-7, the V gene TRBV28; possible D gene TRBD1, 6 bases. Germline CDR1 MDHEN, CDR2 SYDVKM. This CDR3 is built from 13 residues. V dropped 5 bases and J dropped 2 bases, with 10 bases sitting between them.

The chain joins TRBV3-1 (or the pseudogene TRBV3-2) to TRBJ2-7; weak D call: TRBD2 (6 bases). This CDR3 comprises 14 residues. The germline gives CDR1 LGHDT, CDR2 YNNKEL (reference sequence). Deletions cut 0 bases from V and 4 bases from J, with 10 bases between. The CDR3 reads CASSQDRGMYEQYF. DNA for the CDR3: TGTGCCAGCAGCCAAGATCGCGGGATGTACGAGCAGTACTTC.